What follows are 8 T cell receptor beta chains derived from one specimen sequenced in a study of blood T cell repertoires in COVID-19. Generated by immunoSEQ multiplex PCR, the TCRdb table keeps only in-frame clones and is missing some. Here the sample spans a few hundred thousand clones, roughly 87% being singletons. The material sequenced was PBMCs or T cells enriched from blood (not recorded which). These receptors originate from a woman in her twenties or thirties who had recovered from COVID-19.

This clone has only one observation. This chain links TRBV29-1 with TRBJ1-2; 9 bases map to TRBD1. CDR3 length: 12 residues. CDR1 and CDR2 from the germline V gene are SQVTM and ANQGSEA. Germline trimming cut 6 bases from V and 6 bases from J; bases unmatched to any gene: 5. The CDR3 DNA sequence: TGCAGCGTCCCCGGGACAGGGAATGGCTACACCTTC. Amino acid sequence: CSVPGTGNGYTF.

The chain is built from TRBV2 and TRBJ1-1; D might be TRBD1 (5 bases). Trimming took 9 bases from V and 3 from J, leaving 14 bases between them. Germline-derived CDR1 and CDR2 are SNHLY and FYNNEI. This CDR3 has 13 amino acids. CDR3 protein: CARIGTGDTEAFF. The CDR3 DNA sequence: TGTGCCAGAATAGGGACGGGGGACACTGAAGCTTTCTTT.

The chain combines TRBV2 with TRBJ2-4; weak D call: TRBD2 (5 bases). The CDR3 runs to 15 residues. Germline CDR1 reads SNHLY; CDR2 reads FYNNEI. Trimming left V 3 bases short and J 1 base short, with 10 bases between. DNA of the CDR3: TGTGCCAGCAGTGAGACCGGGAACGCCAAAAACATTCAGTACTTC. Its protein is CASSETGNAKNIQYF.

This clone appeared a few times. Written as DNA, the CDR3 is TGTGCCAGCAGTAGCGGGGCCAGCTATATTACTGAAGCTTTCTTT. It encodes CASSSGASYITEAFF. The chain carries TRBV28 and TRBJ1-1; a weak D match, TRBD1 (5 bases). Trimming took 5 bases from V and 5 from J, leaving 18 bases between them. The CDR3 covers 15 residues. Germline V gene lookup returns CDR1 MDHEN and CDR2 SYDVKM.

The CDR3 loop is CASSPQGLNQPQHF. CDR3 bases: TGTGCCAGCAGCCCACAGGGCCTCAATCAGCCCCAGCATTTT. The genes are TRBV27 and TRBJ1-5; D is possibly TRBD1 (6 bases). The V end was cut by 6 bases, the J end by 3 bases, with 12 bases between. CDR3 length: 14 amino acids. Germline V gene data show CDR1 as MNHEY and CDR2 as SMNVEV (reference sequence).

This chain connects TRBV28 to TRBJ1-1, with TRBD1 matching 8 bases. V dropped 8 bases and J dropped 3; count of bases not matched to a gene: 8. The CDR3 is 14 amino acids. Germline loops: CDR1 MDHEN, CDR2 SYDVKM. CDR3 in amino acids: CASGRGLEYTEAFF. In nucleotides, the CDR3 is TGTGCCAGCGGCAGGGGGCTAGAGTACACTGAAGCTTTCTTT.

The table lists this clone with a count of one. The chain recombines TRBV7-9 with TRBJ2-7; the match to TRBD2 covers 8 bases. Germline lookup yields CDR1 SEHNR and CDR2 FQNEAQ (reference sequence). Trimming cost V 5 bases and J 3 bases; bases outside gene matches: 6. The CDR3 sequence is 14 residues long. The CDR3 sequence: CASSPWAGGYEQYF. The CDR3 DNA is TGTGCCAGCAGCCCATGGGCGGGAGGCTACGAGCAGTACTTC.

V is TRBV3-1 (or the pseudogene TRBV3-2) and J is TRBJ2-7; D not certain. V was clipped by 0 bases and J by 6 bases, with 9 bases between them. The CDR3 extends over 13 amino acids. CDR1 and CDR2 (germline): LGHDT, YNNKEL (reference sequence). CDR3 region: CASSQDPSSEQYF. The CDR3 bases are TGTGCCAGCAGCCAAGACCCGAGCTCCGAGCAGTACTTC.